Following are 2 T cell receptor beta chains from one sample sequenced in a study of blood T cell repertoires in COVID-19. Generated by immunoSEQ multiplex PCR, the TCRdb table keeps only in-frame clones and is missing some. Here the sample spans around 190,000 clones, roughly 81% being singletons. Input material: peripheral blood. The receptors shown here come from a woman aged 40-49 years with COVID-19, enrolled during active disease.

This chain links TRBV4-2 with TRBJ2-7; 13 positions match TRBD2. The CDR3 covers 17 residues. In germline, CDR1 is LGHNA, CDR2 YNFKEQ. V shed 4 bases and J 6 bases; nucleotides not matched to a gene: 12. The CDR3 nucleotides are TGTGCCAGCAGCCCAGAACTAGCGGGAGGGTTACTCGGCGAGCAGTACTTC. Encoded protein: CASSPELAGGLLGEQYF.

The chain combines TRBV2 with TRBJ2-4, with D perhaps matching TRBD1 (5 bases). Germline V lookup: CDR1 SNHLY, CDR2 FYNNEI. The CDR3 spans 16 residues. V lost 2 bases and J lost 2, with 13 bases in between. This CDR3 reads CASSERWGASKNIQYF. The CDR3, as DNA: TGTGCCAGCAGTGAACGCTGGGGCGCTTCCAAAAACATTCAGTACTTC.